This T cell receptor beta chain emerged from a study of T-cell memory formation after mild COVID-19. Turning to the study itself: Largely, TCR clusters stayed within a single donor.

Amplification by 5'RACE using constant-segment primers produced TCR alpha and TCR beta cDNA libraries that carried sample barcodes and UMIs. TCRdb used MiXCR to reprocess the 5' RACE reads, holding one entry per CDR3 protein. This sample has roughly 610,000 distinct CDR3 sequences, with 17% found just once. Regarding the study as a whole: Researchers found some responding clones in pre-infection memory, a sign that cross-reactive memory joined. Contracting CD4+ clones sat mainly in CM and EM; CD8+ in EMRA.

This CDR3 spans 15 amino acids. Trimming took off 7 bases at V and 8 bases at J, with 23 bases between the two ends. From germline, CDR1 is MNHEY and CDR2 SVGEGT. This clonotype was observed a few times. Its matching antigen is unknown. This chain links TRBV6-2 or TRBV6-3 with TRBJ1-1, with D possibly matching TRBD1 (6 bases). The sequenced sample consisted of PBMCs or a T cell subset sorted from them (not recorded which). The source of this sequence is an adult woman who had mild COVID-19 (a few samples of this study predate the infection). Cell type and time point are not known. The CDR3: CASTRDGGPLLEAFF. CDR3 bases: TGTGCCAGCACCCGAGACGGGGGCCCTCTCTTGGAAGCTTTCTTT.